The rows below give T cell receptor beta chains drawn from one sample of a study of blood T cell repertoires in COVID-19. The data were produced by immunoSEQ multiplex PCR, yet TCRdb's version contains in-frame clones alone and is incomplete. The sample has more than 150,000 clones, less than 90% seen once. What was sequenced was peripheral blood. These receptors all come from a young man with active or convalescent COVID-19. The CDR3 runs from the conserved cysteine through the conserved F or W. Each record gives: J gene, CDR3 length, V gene, CDR3 protein.

>TRBJ1-2|12|TRBV29-1
CSVDSGGDGYTF
>TRBJ2-1|13|TRBV19
CASRTSGINEQFF
>TRBJ2-7|13|TRBV5-1
CASSSQGTYEQYF
>TRBJ1-6|15|TRBV4-3
CASSIKTGVNSPLHF
>TRBJ2-5|15|TRBV12-5
CASGLVTGRGETQYF
>TRBJ2-2|14|TRBV29-1
CSVVGQGVTGELFF
>TRBJ2-2|15|TRBV5-1
CASSRTSGLTGELFF
>TRBJ1-1|14|TRBV10-2
CASRPTGMNTEAFF
>TRBJ1-2|17|TRBV9
CASSVDPRDWGDYGYTF
>TRBJ2-3|15|TRBV18
CASSPDMRVTDTQYF
>TRBJ2-7|14|TRBV10-3
CAISEQGQGNEQYF
>TRBJ2-7|13|TRBV30
CAWSVGGSYEQYF
>TRBJ2-2|21|TRBV7-6
CASSFTLVALAGGSGTGELFF
>TRBJ1-2|14|TRBV19
CASTPLTARYGYTF
>TRBJ2-3|14|TRBV2
CASSEGTGADTQYF
>TRBJ1-2|12|TRBV28
CASSSGQERYTF
>TRBJ2-1|15|TRBV6-1
CASSELAGGYNEQFF
>TRBJ2-1|16|TRBV19
CASSAFGGSSYNEQFF
>TRBJ1-5|14|TRBV5-3
CARSLAGPGEPQHF
>TRBJ2-4|14|TRBV7-9
CASTDRGPKNIQYF
>TRBJ1-2|14|TRBV7-9
CASSSGTGNYGYTF
>TRBJ2-7|15|TRBV28
CASSPGLAGGYEQYF
>TRBJ2-3|14|TRBV6-1
CASSDPGYEDTQYF
>TRBJ2-7|15|TRBV7-9
CASSTRTSGSYEQYF
>TRBJ1-2|16|TRBV3-1/TRBV3-2
CASSQILHRGNYGYTF
>TRBJ1-1|12|TRBV2
CASSYVDSEAFF
>TRBJ2-7|12|TRBV5-5
CASSWTVSEQYF
>TRBJ2-2|16|TRBV12-5
CASGLVLSGGTGELFF
>TRBJ1-1|13|TRBV6-5
CASSYGGGVRAFF
>TRBJ1-3|14|TRBV19
CASRVPGQGNTIYF
>TRBJ1-6|15|TRBV5-1
CASSLDGQQGSPLHF
>TRBJ2-3|15|TRBV11-2
CASSYGTSGTDTQYF
>TRBJ2-1|15|TRBV3-1/TRBV3-2
CASSPTAGGYNEQFF
>TRBJ1-6|16|TRBV2
CASSEGWTSLNSPLHF
>TRBJ2-3|15|TRBV4-1
CASSQDGTSIDTQYF
>TRBJ1-2|13|TRBV29-1
CSANDRGGYGYTF
>TRBJ2-4|16|TRBV5-4
CASSSVLAGAKNIQYF
>TRBJ2-5|13|TRBV19
CASSIRGMETQYF
>TRBJ2-3|19|TRBV7-2
CASRKRGPGTSGSTDTQYF
>TRBJ1-2|14|TRBV7-9
CASSRTGGNYGYTF
>TRBJ2-1|16|TRBV18
CASSPQRGALSNEQFF